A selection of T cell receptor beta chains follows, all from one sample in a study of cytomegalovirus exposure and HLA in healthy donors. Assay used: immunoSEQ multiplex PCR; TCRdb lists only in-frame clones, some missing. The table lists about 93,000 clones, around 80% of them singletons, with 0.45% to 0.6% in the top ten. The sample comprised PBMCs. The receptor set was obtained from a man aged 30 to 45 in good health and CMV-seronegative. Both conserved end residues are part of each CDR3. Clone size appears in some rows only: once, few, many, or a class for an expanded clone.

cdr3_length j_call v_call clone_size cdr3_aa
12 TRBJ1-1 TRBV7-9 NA CSSSRQILEAFF
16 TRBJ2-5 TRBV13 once CASSFRLAGSQETQYF
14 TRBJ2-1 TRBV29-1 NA CSVTRQGIYNEQFF
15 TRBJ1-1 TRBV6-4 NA CASRPGTNGDTEAFF
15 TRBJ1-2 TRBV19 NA CASSIERTGNYGYTF
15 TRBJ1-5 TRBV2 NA CASSFRTGDRQPQHF
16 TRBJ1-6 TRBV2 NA CASTKQGESYNSPLHF
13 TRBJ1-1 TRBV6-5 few CASTDRQRTEAFF
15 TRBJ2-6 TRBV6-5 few CASSPQGPGANVLTF
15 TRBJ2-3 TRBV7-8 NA CASSLGDRIVDTQYF
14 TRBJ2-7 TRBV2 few CASKQLRDSYEQYF
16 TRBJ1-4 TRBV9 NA CASSVGRSAFNEKLFF
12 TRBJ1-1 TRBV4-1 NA CASSQGTGGAFF
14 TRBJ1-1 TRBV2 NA CASSVGEMNTEAFF
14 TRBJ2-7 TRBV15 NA CATSSGTGNYEQYF
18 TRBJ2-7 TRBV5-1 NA CASSLAASGDVLPYEQYF
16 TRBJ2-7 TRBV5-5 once CASSLDPGQVSYEQYF